This TCR beta chain comes out of a study of blood T cell repertoires in COVID-19. Assay used: immunoSEQ multiplex PCR; TCRdb lists only in-frame clones, some missing. Among some 150,000 clones listed, 83% were seen once. This CDR3 comprises 19 residues. V lost 3 bases and J 0 bases, leaving 23 bases between the germline ends. Germline CDR1 LGHNA, CDR2 YSLEER. This clone appeared a few times. This rearrangement joins TRBV4-3 to TRBJ1-2, with D perhaps matching TRBD1 (6 bases). The receptor was derived from a woman aged 45 to 65 in a cohort exposed to, infected with or recovered from COVID-19 (not recorded which). The sequenced sample was PBMCs or T cells enriched from blood (not recorded which). CDR3 DNA: TGCGCCAGCAGCCAGTCGGGACGGGCAGGGGAGGGGACTAACTATGGCTACACCTTC. Its translation is CASSQSGRAGEGTNYGYTF.